The next 5 T cell receptor beta chains were all read from a single sample in a study of blood T cells in healthy people across ages. Alongside a J-beta primer mix, a sample-barcoded 5' primer served in a second PCR lasting about 7 to 11 cycles. TCRdb ran MiXCR on the 5' RACE reads and lists one entry per CDR3 protein. The sample includes roughly 700,000 distinct CDR3 sequences, approximately 50% seen only once; the top ten take 30% to 40%. The specimen sequenced was blood. Receptor source: a woman aged 60-75 years in good health.

CDR3 in DNA: TGTGCCAGCAGTTTTGTGGCAGGGTCCTACGAGCAGTACTTC. It specifies CASSFVAGSYEQYF. The rearrangement links TRBV28 to TRBJ2-7, with D maybe TRBD1 (5 bases). V was cut by 3 bases and J by 1 base, with 10 bases left in between. Germline V gene lookup returns CDR1 MDHEN and CDR2 SYDVKM. The CDR3 loop spans 14 amino acids.

The chain links TRBV28 to TRBJ2-7, with a weak D call TRBD2 (6 bases). The germline V and J ends were trimmed by 10 bases and 7 bases, with 17 bases remaining between them. The germline V gene encodes CDR1 MDHEN and CDR2 SYDVKM. The length of the CDR3 is 12 residues. The CDR3 is CATLAPAGEQYF. In DNA, the CDR3 is TGTGCCACCCTAGCGCCTGCCGGGGAGCAGTACTTC.

The chain joins TRBV2 to TRBJ2-3, with TRBD2 matching over 7 bases. V dropped 1 base and J dropped 0; count of bases not matched to a gene: 10. The germline CDR1 and CDR2 sequences are SNHLY and FYNNEI. The CDR3 has 18 residues. CDR3 loop: CASSEVAGVRTSTDTQYF. The CDR3 region has the DNA TGTGCCAGCAGTGAAGTTGCGGGAGTTCGAACTAGCACAGATACGCAGTATTTT.

The chain couples TRBV28 to TRBJ1-2; 7 positions agree with TRBD1. Losses at the gene ends were 4 bases for V and 4 bases for J; bases not matched to a gene: 18. Germline V CDR1 and CDR2: MDHEN, SYDVKM. This CDR3 is built from 18 residues. The CDR3 bases are TGTGCCAGCAGTTCGGACGGGACAGCGAGGACGAACCCCTATGGCTACACCTTC. As protein: CASSSDGTARTNPYGYTF.

The table lists this clonotype with a few counts. V gene TRBV27 combines with J gene TRBJ2-4, with TRBD1 identical over 10 bases. The CDR3 totals 17 residues. The germline gives CDR1 MNHEY, CDR2 SMNVEV (reference sequence). J gave up 1 base and V 4 bases, and 7 bases lay outside the gene matches. CDR3 in DNA: TGTGCCAGCAGTTCTAAGGGGACAGGGGTTGCCAAAAACATTCAGTACTTC. Translation gives CASSSKGTGVAKNIQYF.